The rows below give T cell receptor beta chains drawn from one sample of a study of T cell responses to AZD1222 COVID-19 vaccine. Method: immunoSEQ multiplex PCR; TCRdb's copy keeps in-frame clones and lacks some. The table shows over 150,000 clones, with about 88% occurring only once. The source was peripheral blood, collected on day 0 of AZD1222 vaccination. These receptors originate from an adult in good health. The conserved cysteine and the conserved F or W are not part of the CDR3 here.

TRBV19	TRBJ2-4	12	ASSIGEAKNIQY
TRBV3-1/TRBV3-2	TRBJ2-6	14	ASSQVTGTGANVLT
TRBV19	TRBJ1-1	12	AIKRDRLNTEAF
TRBV3-1/TRBV3-2	TRBJ2-3	13	ASSPGGQQADTQY
TRBV9	TRBJ2-2	13	ASSVGQMSTGELF
TRBV9	TRBJ2-3	11	ASSVAEGTTQY
TRBV19	TRBJ2-2	14	ASKSAISGGQGELF
TRBV28	TRBJ1-5	13	ASSPDRVPHQPQH
TRBV28	TRBJ2-2	13	ASSFTGGSTGELF
TRBV19	TRBJ1-1	13	ASSDRQGSQGEAF
TRBV5-4	TRBJ1-1	12	ASSLQGKASEAF
TRBV10-3	TRBJ1-5	11	AIRGQGGEPQH
TRBV3-1/TRBV3-2	TRBJ2-7	13	ASSQVDRGPYEQY
TRBV6-5	TRBJ1-1	14	ASSYSWGGGHTEAF
TRBV7-2	TRBJ2-7	11	ASGAGGPYEQY
TRBV7-2	TRBJ1-6	13	ASSPGQGRNSPLH
TRBV5-4	TRBJ2-1	13	ASSFSSGVYNEQF
TRBV6-5	TRBJ2-7	9	ASSDNYEQY
TRBV5-1	TRBJ2-1	13	ASSLVGAENNEQF
TRBV7-9	TRBJ1-2	13	ASSLGLQGARGYT
TRBV4-1	TRBJ1-2	13	ASSQDGDLRYGYT
TRBV11-2	TRBJ1-3	13	ASSLVTGAGNTIY
TRBV4-3	TRBJ1-4	14	ASSQDSGSGGEKLF
TRBV5-1	TRBJ2-3	12	ASSLNRLGDTQY
TRBV28	TRBJ1-6	10	ASRNSGSPLH
TRBV21-1	TRBJ2-5	16	ASSSNRDREGLMETQY
TRBV7-9	TRBJ1-1	12	ASSRLTGLPEAF
TRBV18	TRBJ1-2	13	ASSPIQGALVGYT
TRBV6-5	TRBJ1-4	12	ASTYTGGTEKLF
TRBV6-4	TRBJ2-3	12	ASSAGLPPDTQY